The source of this T cell receptor beta chain is a study of blood T cell repertoires in COVID-19. Study overall: Donors in the United States, Italy and Spain gave samples during acute or convalescent COVID-19. PBMCs, B-cell-depleted T cells, or T cells were the source of the cDNA or gDNA that made up the material.

As handled by the study authors: By means of reference gene primer amplification, nucleated cell counts were estimated. This table comes from immunoSEQ multiplex PCR, and its TCRdb copy is limited to in-frame clones, with some not included. That table furnishes V, J and clone size, whereas the DNA furnished D and trimming. The data hold roughly 340,000 clones, with about nine tenths observed a single time. Seattle's enrolled individuals joined amid active infection and were then monitored longitudinally. V gave up 6 bases and J gave up 10 bases; unmatched junction bases: 11. This CDR3 has 15 amino acids. Germline V lookup: CDR1 MNHEY, CDR2 SVGEGT.

This receptor was identified in a woman between 50 and 59 years old with COVID-19, enrolled during active disease. V usage is TRBV6-2 or TRBV6-3 and J usage is TRBJ2-1, with 11 bases aligning to TRBD2. Source material: peripheral blood. CDR3 in DNA: TGTGCCAGCAGCTCACTAGCGGGAGATTTGGAGGAGCAGTTCTTC. Translation gives CASSSLAGDLEEQFF.